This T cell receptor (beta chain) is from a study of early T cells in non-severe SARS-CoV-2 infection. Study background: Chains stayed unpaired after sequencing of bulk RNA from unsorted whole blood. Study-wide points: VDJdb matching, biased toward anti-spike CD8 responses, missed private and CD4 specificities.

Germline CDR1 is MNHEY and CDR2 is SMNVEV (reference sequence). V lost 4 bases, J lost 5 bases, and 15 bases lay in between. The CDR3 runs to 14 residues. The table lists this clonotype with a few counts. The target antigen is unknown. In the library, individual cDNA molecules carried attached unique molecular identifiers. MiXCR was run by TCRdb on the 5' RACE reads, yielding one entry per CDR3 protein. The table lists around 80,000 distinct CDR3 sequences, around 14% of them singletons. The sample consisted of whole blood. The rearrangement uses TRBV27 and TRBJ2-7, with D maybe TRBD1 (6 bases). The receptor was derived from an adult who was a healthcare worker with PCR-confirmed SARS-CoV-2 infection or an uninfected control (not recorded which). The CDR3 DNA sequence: TGTGCCAGCAGTTCTTTACAGGGTAACAACGAGCAGTACTTC. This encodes CASSSLQGNNEQYF.